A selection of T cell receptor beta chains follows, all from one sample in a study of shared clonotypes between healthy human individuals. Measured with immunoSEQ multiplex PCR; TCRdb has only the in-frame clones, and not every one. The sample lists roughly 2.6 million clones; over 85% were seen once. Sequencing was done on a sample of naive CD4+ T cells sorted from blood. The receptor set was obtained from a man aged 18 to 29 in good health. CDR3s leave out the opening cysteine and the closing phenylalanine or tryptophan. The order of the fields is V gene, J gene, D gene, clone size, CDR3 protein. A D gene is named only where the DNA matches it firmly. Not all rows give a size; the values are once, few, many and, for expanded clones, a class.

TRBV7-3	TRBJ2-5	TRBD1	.	ASSLTAGGRETQY
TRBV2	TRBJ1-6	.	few	ASSDRGGSPLH
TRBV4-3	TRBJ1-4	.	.	ASSQGNTGSHEKLF
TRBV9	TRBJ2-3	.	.	ASSVGSGRDTQY
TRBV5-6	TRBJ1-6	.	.	ASSLDRLGALH
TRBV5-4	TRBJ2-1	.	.	ASSSGTLYNEQF
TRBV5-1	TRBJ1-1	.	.	ASRQEQYEAF
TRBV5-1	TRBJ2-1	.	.	ASSLGSEIGEQF
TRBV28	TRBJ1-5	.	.	ARGHQDNQPQH
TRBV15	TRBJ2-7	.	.	ATRLDWGAYEQY
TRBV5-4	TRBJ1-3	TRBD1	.	ASSLGQLGAGNTIY
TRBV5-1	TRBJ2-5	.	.	ASSPGQGKTQY
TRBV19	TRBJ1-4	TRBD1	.	ASSTTEGAGEKLF
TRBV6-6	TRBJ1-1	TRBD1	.	ASSLTGADTEAF
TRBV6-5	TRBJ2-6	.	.	ASMTSSGANVLT
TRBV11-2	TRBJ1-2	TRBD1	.	ASSRDRNYGYT
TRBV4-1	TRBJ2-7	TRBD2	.	TQRGGRVEQY
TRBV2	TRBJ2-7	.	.	ASSDASYEQY
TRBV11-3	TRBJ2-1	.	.	ASSLHGIGNEQF
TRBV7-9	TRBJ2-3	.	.	ASSDRRSADTQY
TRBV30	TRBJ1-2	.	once	AWRDKGRANYGYT
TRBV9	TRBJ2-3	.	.	ASSVESSTDTQY
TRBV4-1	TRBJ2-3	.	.	ASSQDSGNPRDTQY
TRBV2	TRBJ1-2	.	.	ASSDIDYGYT
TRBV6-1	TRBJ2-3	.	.	ASRTYPTQY
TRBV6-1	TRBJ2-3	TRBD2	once	ASRRAGGLGDTQY
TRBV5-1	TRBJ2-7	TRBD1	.	ASSLVGTGGNEQY